The clone carrying this T cell receptor beta chain appeared a few times. Its antigen is still unknown. The data were obtained in a study of Graves' ophthalmopathy and Graves' hyperthyroidism. General study findings and limits: The majority of expanded thyroid clonotypes above 0.001 frequency also occurred in blood.

Germline assignment: CDR1 SNHLY and CDR2 FYNNEI. The J segment lost 4 bases and the V segment lost 5 bases, leaving 9 bases of the junction unmatched. This CDR3 has 15 amino acids. Amplification targeted the TCR beta CDR3 regions, with RNA transcripts as the source material. The workflow started with a first-round RT-PCR run with HTBI primers and then moved on to a second-round multiplex PCR. MiXCR, run by TCRdb on the multiplex PCR reads, gives a single entry per CDR3 protein. Of hundreds of thousands of distinct CDR3 sequences in the sample, 14% were seen once. The chain carries TRBV2 and TRBJ2-7, with 9 bases matching TRBD1. The TCR sequence derives from a woman aged 30 to 39 with Graves' ophthalmopathy. The sequenced sample was blood. CDR3 sequence: CASSYSGTGLYEQYF. Written as DNA, the CDR3 is TGTGCCAGCAGTTACTCCGGGACAGGGCTATACGAGCAGTACTTC.